This TCR beta chain was retrieved from a study of CXCR3-negative and CXCR3-positive naive CD8 T cells. Remarks on this clonotype: Its antigen is undetermined.

Study-level points and caveats: TRBV-TRBJ usage matched between naive CXCR3-negative and CXCR3-positive cells but not between memory cells. TRB CDR3s of CXCR3-positive naive cells were more hydrophobic than those of CXCR3-negative naive cells. Naive subsets were similarly diverse, while memory CD8+ repertoires were much less diverse.

UMI-labeled 5' RACE TRB cDNA libraries were prepared from the cells. TCRdb re-analyzed the 5' RACE reads; it lists each CDR3 protein once, without DNA. The sample table includes tens of thousands of distinct CDR3 sequences. This CDR3 is 13 amino acids long. Germline V gives CDR1 SQVTM, CDR2 ANQGSEA. The genes are TRBV29-1 and TRBJ2-7. The source material was naive CXCR3- CD8+ T cells from blood. As to subset: CD45RO-CCR7+CD27+CD95- naive CD8+ T cells lacking CXCR3 (TNR3-). This TCR was recovered from a human donor in good health. Some clones in this sample may be carry-over from other donors' samples. CDR3 region: CSVDSEGGYEQYF.